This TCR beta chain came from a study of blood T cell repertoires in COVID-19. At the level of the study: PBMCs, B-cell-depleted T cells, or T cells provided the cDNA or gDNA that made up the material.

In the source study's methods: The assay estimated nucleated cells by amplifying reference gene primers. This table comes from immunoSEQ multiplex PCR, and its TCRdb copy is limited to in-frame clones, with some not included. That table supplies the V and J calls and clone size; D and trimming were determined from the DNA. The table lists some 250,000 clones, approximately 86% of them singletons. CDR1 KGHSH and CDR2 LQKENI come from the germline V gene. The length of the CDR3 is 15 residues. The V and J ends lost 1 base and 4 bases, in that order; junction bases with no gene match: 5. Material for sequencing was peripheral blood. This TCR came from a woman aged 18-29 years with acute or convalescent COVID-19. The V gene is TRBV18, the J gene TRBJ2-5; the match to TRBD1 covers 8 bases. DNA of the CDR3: TGTGCCAGCTCACCACGTGCAGGGACAGGAGAGACCCAGTACTTC. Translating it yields CASSPRAGTGETQYF.